This T cell receptor beta chain was identified during a study of shared clonotypes between healthy human individuals. Libraries were prepared by immunoSEQ multiplex PCR; TCRdb keeps only in-frame clonotypes and omits some of them. The sample holds 850,000 to 1,100,000 clones; approximately 77% are singletons and the top ten take roughly 0.83%. This clone was seen a single time. The CDR3 runs to 14 residues. Germline CDR1 MNHNS, CDR2 SASEGT. Between the trimmed V and J ends, which lost 1 base and 0 bases, there was a span of 7 bases. The specimen sequenced was memory CD4+ T cells from PBMCs. Stated subset: CD45RA-negative fraction. The V gene is TRBV6-1, the J gene TRBJ2-7; unclear D gene. This clonotype was sampled from a man aged 18 to 35 in good health. Some clones in this sample may be carry-over from other donors' samples. CDR3 residues: CASSEVAASYEQYF. In DNA, the CDR3 is TGTGCCAGCAGTGAAGTGGCGGCCTCCTACGAGCAGTACTTC.